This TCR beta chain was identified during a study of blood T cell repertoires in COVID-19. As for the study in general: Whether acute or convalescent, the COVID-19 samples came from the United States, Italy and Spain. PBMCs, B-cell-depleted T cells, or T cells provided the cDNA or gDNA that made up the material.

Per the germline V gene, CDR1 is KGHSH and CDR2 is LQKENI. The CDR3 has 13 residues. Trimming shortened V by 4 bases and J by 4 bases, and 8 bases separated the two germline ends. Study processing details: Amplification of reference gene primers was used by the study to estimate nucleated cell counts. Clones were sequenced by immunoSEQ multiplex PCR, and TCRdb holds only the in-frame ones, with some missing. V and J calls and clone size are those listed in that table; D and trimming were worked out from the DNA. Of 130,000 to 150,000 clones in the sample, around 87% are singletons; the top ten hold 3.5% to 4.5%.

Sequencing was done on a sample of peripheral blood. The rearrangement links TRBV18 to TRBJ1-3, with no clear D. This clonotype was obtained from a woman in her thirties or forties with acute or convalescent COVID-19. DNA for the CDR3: TGTGCCAGCTCACAACAGACCGGAAACACCATATATTTT. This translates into CASSQQTGNTIYF.